The sample holds one count of the clone carrying this T cell receptor (beta chain). The antigen remains unidentified. The method was immunoSEQ multiplex PCR; TCRdb's version includes in-frame clones alone and lacks a portion of them. This sample carries roughly 110,000 clones, about 90% of them seen once, and the ten largest clones take roughly 6.5%. The CDR3 is made up of 11 amino acids. Germline values: CDR1 SQVTM, CDR2 ANQGSEA. The V end lost 7 bases, the J end lost 11 bases, and 15 bases lay between the germline ends. This sample is part of a study of T cell responses to AZD1222 COVID-19 vaccine. General study results and limits: Just a handful of AZD1222 recipients were seropositive at baseline.

The gene calls are TRBV29-1 and TRBJ1-5, with D maybe TRBD1 (6 bases). The receptor's source is an adult in good health. The material sequenced was peripheral blood, taken on day 0 of AZD1222 vaccination. CDR3 region: CSGGDKWAQHF. The CDR3 DNA is TGCAGCGGGGGGGACAAATGGGCCCAGCATTTT.